The source of this T cell receptor (beta chain) is a study of blood T cell repertoires in COVID-19 (dated by TCRdb to about 2020). For the study in its entirety: Recovered participants in ImmuneRACE Cohort 3 were defined as having two consecutive negative NP/OP PCR tests, clearance from a healthcare professional, or resolution of symptoms. Samples from collaborators originated in the United States, Italy and Spain and spanned both the acute and convalescent phases of COVID-19. The prospective study material was composed of cDNA or gDNA derived from T cells, B-cell-depleted T cells, or PBMCs. Subjects who had been exposed to COVID-19, were actively infected with it, or had recovered from it provided the deeply sampled blood TCRbeta repertoires that made up the dataset. The repertoires were released in a freely available public database intended as a resource for research on the immune response to SARS-CoV-2. Samples came from the ongoing ImmuneRACE study (first 160 participants) plus 1,254 subjects from 6 global collaborators. Sample metadata almost always included a de-identified subject ID, COVID-19 status, age in years and sex. Where available, HLA class I and class II types were obtained from metadata supplied by the sample provider rather than from assay-based typing.

A distance of 9 bases separates the germline ends of V and J, which lose 3 bases and 0 bases respectively. From the cysteine up to the phenylalanine, the CDR3 has a length of 14 residues. CDR3 DNA is the only sequence kept; it has 42 bases, read in frame from the first base. The germline V gene (reference sequence) gives CDR1 as MNHEY and CDR2 as SMNVEV. Note on this clone: It lacks a known antigen. There are no base qualities to consult, and no much larger clone falls within one base.

In the prospective study, participants were roughly 18 to 100 years old, resided in 24 geographic areas of the United States, and were enrolled through a virtual design. In the prospective study, cohorts were assigned on the basis of participant-reported clinical history obtained from a screening survey and a study questionnaire. Mobile phlebotomists in the prospective study collected whole blood, serum and a nasopharyngeal or oropharyngeal swab from every participant. Participants in the prospective study had the option to provide additional blood draws and questionnaires over an approximately two-month period. Prospective study blood samples were shipped either frozen or at room temperature before DNA extraction. TCRbeta CDR3 regions were amplified from genomic DNA by means of the immunoSEQ Assay, a bias-controlled multiplex PCR. As for the original processing: Within the assay, amplification of reference gene primers was used to estimate how many nucleated cells each sample contained. To quantify the absolute abundance of each unique TCRbeta CDR3 rearrangement, sequence reads were collapsed and filtered. For each sample, productive Simpson clonality was calculated by taking the square root of Simpson's diversity index across productive rearrangements. TCRdb stores this immuneACCESS table with in-frame sequences only. Part of the clones is absent; in the studies checked, under half of the shortfall reflects unresolved V genes, and no reason is known for the rest. Clone size and the V and J calls come from that table; the DNA yielded D and trimming. Present in this sample are about 270,000 clones, around 89% of which were seen just once. The top ten constitute roughly 2% of the sample.

The study at large found these results: How much clinical and demographic metadata was included differed by source and by participant, and the metadata was provided uncurated.

The sequenced sample consisted of PBMCs or T cells enriched from blood (not recorded which). The rearrangement joined TRBV27 to TRBJ2-7; a tentative D call is TRBD2 (6 bases match). This receptor was taken from a woman aged 55-70 years in a cohort exposed to, infected with or recovered from COVID-19 (not recorded which). The DNA sequence is given as TGTGCCAGCAGTTTTGCGGGAAGCTCCTACGAGCAGTACTTC. This encodes CASSFAGSSYEQYF.